Given below is one T cell receptor (beta chain) in context. The antigen it binds to is not known. Base qualities are not at hand, and no much larger clone is one base apart. Per the germline V gene, SNHLY is the CDR1 and FYNNEI is the CDR2. Taken from cysteine to phenylalanine, the CDR3 has 14 residues. The DNA shown is the 42-base CDR3, in frame from base 1. V and J are truncated by 11 bases and 4 bases respectively, leaving an intervening sequence of 20 bases. The sample comes from a study of CD8+ T cells in alopecia areata (dated by TCRdb to between 2017 and 2018). Background on the whole study: The treated patients, all with moderate-to-severe alopecia areata, were enrolled in an open-label pilot trial of oral tofacitinib given at 5 to 10 mg twice daily. TCRbeta CDR3 regions were amplified by immunoSEQ multiplex PCR using 35 Vbeta forward and 13 Jbeta reverse primers. Scalp clonality was compared across normal scalp (n=4), patchy alopecia areata scalp (n=8), and alopecia totalis/universalis scalp (n=8). The RNA source kit depended on sample type: the PAXgene miRNA kit for fixed scalp, the miRNeasy kit for PBMCs, and the RNeasy kit for mouse skin. Patients stayed on tofacitinib for 6 to 18 months and then had 6 months of follow-up off drug so that delayed response and recurrence could be assessed. The study used high-throughput TCRbeta sequencing to examine T cell clonal expansion in alopecia areata, in both the C3H/HeJ mouse model and human patients. Scalp tissue and sorted CD4+ and CD8+ peripheral blood T cells from patchy and totalis/universalis alopecia areata patients and from healthy controls were covered by human TCRbeta sequencing. Biopsies were taken from tofacitinib-treated patients at baseline and at 4 and 24 weeks of treatment, and a later scalp biopsy was taken in several of the tofacitinib-treated patients. Summary of the overall study and its limitations: Compared with normal scalp, lesional scalp had higher clonality and more expanded CD8+ clones, particularly in alopecia totalis/universalis, a pattern that suggests antigenic drive. Shared TCR sequences between patients were less evident than in mice, which may be partly attributable to HLA diversity in the patient population. Scalp TCR repertoire analysis is complicated because resident alphabeta T cells in normal human skin are also sequenced, whereas mouse skin is dominated by gammadelta T cells.

The sample's time point label is to be understood as: baseline before oral tofacitinib. Lesional scalp punch biopsies and peripheral blood were collected from alopecia areata patients. PBMCs were isolated by density centrifugation and stained for CD3, CD4 and CD8, after which CD4+ and CD8+ T cells were sorted on a FACSAria. Receptor amplification or capture employed the immunoSEQ multiplex PCR assay. For TCR sequencing, RNA was extracted from every sample and reverse transcribed into cDNA to serve as template. First-strand cDNA was synthesized with SuperScript III using a 2:1 mix of oligo-dT and random hexamers. A synthetic immune receptor repertoire was used to assess amplification bias, and residual bias was removed computationally. On the authors' methods: After raw reads were preprocessed to remove errors, the CDR3 was defined following IMGT conventions as running from the conserved cysteine to phenylalanine. Clonality was computed as 1 minus the Shannon entropy, with the entropy normalized by log2 of the number of productive unique TCRs. CD4 or CD8 identity of scalp clones was inferred by cross-referencing scalp TCRbeta sequences with sorted blood CD4 and CD8 repertoires. TCRdb obtained this table from immuneACCESS and retained in-frame rearrangements with V and J assigned. These tables miss some clones; where compared with another copy, unresolved V genes account for less than half of the shortfall, and the remainder is unexplained. The DNA gave D and trimming, while V, J and clone size come from that table. Counted in this sample were 200,000 to 250,000 clones; about 53% of them appeared once. Roughly 0.47% of the sample is taken by the ten largest.

The rearranged segments are TRBV2 and TRBJ1-2; the D segment cannot be called with confidence. The receptor was isolated from a human donor with alopecia areata. The input for sequencing was CD4+ T cells sorted from blood, taken at week 0. The CDR3 region has the sequence CAAVQEAKGYGYTF. The sequence in DNA is TGTGCCGCTGTTCAGGAAGCGAAGGGCTATGGCTACACCTTC.